A selection of T cell receptor beta chains follows, all from one sample in a study of Ad26.COV2.S vaccination and SARS-CoV-2 variants. Profiling relied on immunoSEQ multiplex PCR, and the TCRdb table lists in-frame clones only, not all of them. The repertoire holds a few hundred thousand clones, with about 92% as singletons. This sample comprised peripheral blood, obtained in a trial of Ad26.COV2.S vaccine versus placebo. These receptor sequences come from a person aged 18-65 years who received the Ad26.COV2.S COVID-19 vaccine or a placebo. The CDR3 runs from the conserved cysteine through the conserved F or W. A D gene is named only where the DNA matches it firmly. Expanded clones get a size class; other rows say once, few or many, or leave the size out.

j_gene: TRBJ1-2; abundance: .; v_gene: TRBV6-5; d_gene: .; CDR3aa: CASSYSSPVNYGYTF; CDR3nt: TGTGCCAGCAGTTACTCGAGTCCGGTAAACTATGGCTACACCTTC
j_gene: TRBJ2-1; abundance: .; v_gene: TRBV7-9; d_gene: .; CDR3aa: CATDARSSYNEQFF; CDR3nt: TGTGCCACAGACGCAAGGAGCTCCTACAATGAGCAGTTCTTC
j_gene: TRBJ2-7; abundance: .; v_gene: TRBV3-1/TRBV3-2; d_gene: TRBD1; CDR3aa: CASSRQGPSYEQYF; CDR3nt: TGTGCCAGCAGCCGACAGGGACCCTCCTACGAGCAGTACTTC
j_gene: TRBJ2-7; abundance: .; v_gene: TRBV23-1; d_gene: .; CDR3aa: CASSFYEQYF; CDR3nt: TGCGCCAGCAGTTTCTACGAGCAGTACTTC
j_gene: TRBJ2-5; abundance: .; v_gene: TRBV3-1/TRBV3-2; d_gene: TRBD2; CDR3aa: CASSPPSGTSVLQETQYF; CDR3nt: TGTGCCAGCAGCCCACCCTCCGGGACTAGCGTACTACAAGAGACCCAGTACTTC
j_gene: TRBJ1-2; abundance: .; v_gene: TRBV14; d_gene: TRBD1; CDR3aa: CASSRQGVANYGYTF; CDR3nt: TGTGCCAGCAGCCGACAGGGGGTAGCTAACTATGGCTACACCTTC
j_gene: TRBJ1-2; abundance: .; v_gene: TRBV7-9; d_gene: TRBD1; CDR3aa: CASSLNLDRVNNYGYTF; CDR3nt: TGTGCCAGCAGCCTAAACCTGGACAGGGTGAATAACTATGGCTACACCTTC
j_gene: TRBJ2-3; abundance: .; v_gene: TRBV7-8; d_gene: TRBD1; CDR3aa: CASSLVDRGIADTQYF; CDR3nt: TGTGCCAGCAGCTTAGTGGACAGGGGGATCGCAGATACGCAGTATTTT
j_gene: TRBJ2-3; abundance: .; v_gene: TRBV7-2; d_gene: TRBD2; CDR3aa: CASSLEGLAGGRTDTQYF; CDR3nt: TGTGCCAGCAGCTTAGAGGGACTAGCGGGGGGACGCACAGATACGCAGTATTTT
j_gene: TRBJ2-5; abundance: .; v_gene: TRBV5-6; d_gene: .; CDR3aa: CASSLGARETQYF; CDR3nt: TGTGCCAGCAGCTTGGGGGCGCGAGAGACCCAGTACTTC
j_gene: TRBJ2-1; abundance: .; v_gene: TRBV7-2; d_gene: TRBD1; CDR3aa: CASSTGQGAYNEQFF; CDR3nt: TGTGCCAGCAGCACCGGCCAGGGGGCCTACAATGAGCAGTTCTTC
j_gene: TRBJ1-1; abundance: .; v_gene: TRBV3-1/TRBV3-2; d_gene: .; CDR3aa: CASSQGVVHTEAFF; CDR3nt: TGTGCCAGCAGCCAGGGAGTCGTTCACACTGAAGCTTTCTTT
j_gene: TRBJ2-7; abundance: .; v_gene: TRBV27; d_gene: .; CDR3aa: CASSLSQGNPYEQYF; CDR3nt: TGTGCCAGCAGTTTATCTCAGGGAAACCCCTACGAGCAGTACTTC
j_gene: TRBJ1-1; abundance: .; v_gene: TRBV21-1; d_gene: .; CDR3aa: CASSKVGPEAFF; CDR3nt: TGTGCCAGCAGCAAAGTGGGGCCAGAAGCTTTCTTT
j_gene: TRBJ1-1; abundance: .; v_gene: TRBV25-1; d_gene: .; CDR3aa: CASSEPNRAGGTEAFF; CDR3nt: TGTGCCAGCAGTGAACCTAACAGGGCCGGGGGGACTGAAGCTTTCTTT
j_gene: TRBJ1-5; abundance: .; v_gene: TRBV6-1; d_gene: .; CDR3aa: CASSVRAGYSNQPQHF; CDR3nt: TGTGCCAGCAGTGTTCGGGCAGGGTATAGCAATCAGCCCCAGCATTTT
j_gene: TRBJ2-5; abundance: .; v_gene: TRBV7-6; d_gene: TRBD2; CDR3aa: CASSIVVAGGGETQYF; CDR3nt: TGTGCCAGCAGCATCGTAGTAGCGGGGGGAGGGGAGACCCAGTACTTC
j_gene: TRBJ1-1; abundance: .; v_gene: TRBV12-3/TRBV12-4; d_gene: .; CDR3aa: CAGRQEGNTEAFF; CDR3nt: TGTGCCGGAAGACAGGAGGGGAACACTGAAGCTTTCTTT
j_gene: TRBJ2-3; abundance: .; v_gene: TRBV5-4; d_gene: .; CDR3aa: CASSPQGLRGHLTQYF; CDR3nt: TGTGCCAGCTCCCCTCAGGGACTCCGAGGACATCTTACGCAGTATTTT
j_gene: TRBJ1-1; abundance: .; v_gene: TRBV6-5; d_gene: .; CDR3aa: CASSYEGGVNTEAFF; CDR3nt: TGTGCCAGCAGTTATGAGGGCGGAGTGAACACTGAAGCTTTCTTT
j_gene: TRBJ1-3; abundance: .; v_gene: TRBV10-2; d_gene: .; CDR3aa: CASSESASGNTIYF; CDR3nt: TGCGCCAGCAGTGAATCGGCCTCTGGAAACACCATATATTTT
j_gene: TRBJ2-7; abundance: .; v_gene: TRBV6-2/TRBV6-3; d_gene: .; CDR3aa: CASSPRGIYYEQYF; CDR3nt: TGTGCCAGCAGTCCACGAGGGATATACTACGAGCAGTACTTC
j_gene: TRBJ1-5; abundance: .; v_gene: TRBV7-9; d_gene: .; CDR3aa: CASSLVGVNQPQHF; CDR3nt: TGTGCCAGCAGCTTAGTCGGAGTCAATCAGCCCCAGCATTTT
j_gene: TRBJ1-2; abundance: .; v_gene: TRBV29-1; d_gene: .; CDR3aa: CSVDLGRLNYGYTF; CDR3nt: TGCAGCGTTGATCTCGGCAGGTTAAACTATGGCTACACCTTC
j_gene: TRBJ1-4; abundance: .; v_gene: TRBV20-1; d_gene: .; CDR3aa: CSAIKTEKLFF; CDR3nt: TGCAGTGCTATAAAGACAGAGAAACTGTTTTTT
j_gene: TRBJ2-1; abundance: .; v_gene: TRBV18; d_gene: .; CDR3aa: CASSPNQASYNEQFF; CDR3nt: TGTGCCAGCTCACCAAACCAGGCCTCCTACAATGAGCAGTTCTTC
j_gene: TRBJ2-1; abundance: .; v_gene: TRBV9; d_gene: .; CDR3aa: CASSVGVSAEAPAHNEQFF; CDR3nt: TGTGCCAGCAGCGTAGGTGTGTCGGCGGAGGCCCCCGCCCACAATGAGCAGTTCTTC
j_gene: TRBJ1-3; abundance: .; v_gene: TRBV7-2; d_gene: TRBD1; CDR3aa: CASSLDRGSGNTIYF; CDR3nt: TGTGCCAGCAGCTTGGACAGGGGGTCTGGAAACACCATATATTTT
j_gene: TRBJ1-3; abundance: .; v_gene: TRBV11-2; d_gene: .; CDR3aa: CASSLVGRSGSGNTIYF; CDR3nt: TGTGCCAGCAGCTTAGTGGGCAGGTCGGGGTCTGGAAACACCATATATTTT
j_gene: TRBJ1-2; abundance: .; v_gene: TRBV30; d_gene: .; CDR3aa: CAWSRDITYGYTF; CDR3nt: TGTGCCTGGAGCCGGGACATTACTTATGGCTACACCTTC
j_gene: TRBJ2-5; abundance: .; v_gene: TRBV4-1; d_gene: TRBD1; CDR3aa: CASTLGQGEETQYF; CDR3nt: TGCGCCAGTACTCTCGGACAGGGAGAAGAGACCCAGTACTTC
j_gene: TRBJ1-4; abundance: .; v_gene: TRBV3-1/TRBV3-2; d_gene: TRBD1; CDR3aa: CASSQGDRVFNEKLFF; CDR3nt: TGTGCCAGCAGCCAAGGTGACAGGGTATTTAATGAAAAACTGTTTTTT
j_gene: TRBJ1-1; abundance: .; v_gene: TRBV6-5; d_gene: .; CDR3aa: CASSYGLGLEPFF; CDR3nt: TGTGCCAGCAGTTATGGCCTGGGGTTAGAGCCTTTCTTT
j_gene: TRBJ1-4; abundance: .; v_gene: TRBV7-2; d_gene: .; CDR3aa: CASSLRTSSTNEKLFF; CDR3nt: TGTGCCAGCAGCTTAAGGACAAGTTCAACTAATGAAAAACTGTTTTTT
j_gene: TRBJ1-1; abundance: .; v_gene: TRBV15; d_gene: .; CDR3aa: CATSTGPPGYTEAFF; CDR3nt: TGTGCCACCAGCACGGGACCCCCTGGGTACACTGAAGCTTTCTTT
j_gene: TRBJ1-2; abundance: .; v_gene: TRBV12-5; d_gene: TRBD1; CDR3aa: CASGIRGRDGYTF; CDR3nt: TGTGCTAGTGGTATCAGGGGGCGAGATGGCTACACCTTC
j_gene: TRBJ1-1; abundance: .; v_gene: TRBV2; d_gene: .; CDR3aa: CASIRGPYNTEAFF; CDR3nt: TGTGCCAGTATCAGAGGACCCTACAACACTGAAGCTTTCTTT
j_gene: TRBJ1-1; abundance: .; v_gene: TRBV28; d_gene: TRBD1; CDR3aa: CASSPGQGFLDTEAFF; CDR3nt: TGTGCCAGCAGTCCCGGACAGGGGTTTTTGGACACTGAAGCTTTCTTT
j_gene: TRBJ2-7; abundance: .; v_gene: TRBV12-3/TRBV12-4; d_gene: .; CDR3aa: CASSMGTYEQYF; CDR3nt: TGTGCCAGCAGTATGGGAACCTACGAGCAGTACTTC
j_gene: TRBJ1-3; abundance: .; v_gene: TRBV9; d_gene: .; CDR3aa: CASSARDPREKLGNTIYF; CDR3nt: TGTGCCAGCAGCGCCAGGGACCCTAGGGAAAAACTCGGAAACACCATATATTTT
j_gene: TRBJ1-2; abundance: .; v_gene: TRBV30; d_gene: .; CDR3aa: CAWSSDGYGYTF; CDR3nt: TGTGCCTGGAGCTCAGATGGGTATGGCTACACCTTC
j_gene: TRBJ2-7; abundance: .; v_gene: TRBV6-2/TRBV6-3; d_gene: .; CDR3aa: CASSYRSGPQGQYF; CDR3nt: TGTGCCAGCAGTTACCGCTCGGGACCTCAGGGGCAGTACTTC
j_gene: TRBJ2-2; abundance: .; v_gene: TRBV7-2; d_gene: TRBD2; CDR3aa: CASSPSGLARGTGELFF; CDR3nt: TGTGCCAGCAGCCCCAGCGGACTAGCGAGGGGCACCGGGGAGCTGTTTTTT
j_gene: TRBJ2-7; abundance: .; v_gene: TRBV29-1; d_gene: .; CDR3aa: CSVEETGSSYEQYF; CDR3nt: TGCAGCGTTGAAGAGACGGGGAGCTCCTACGAGCAGTACTTC
j_gene: TRBJ2-7; abundance: .; v_gene: TRBV9; d_gene: TRBD1; CDR3aa: CASSPTRTGPNEQYF; CDR3nt: TGTGCCAGCAGCCCCACCCGGACAGGGCCAAACGAGCAGTACTTC
j_gene: TRBJ2-1; abundance: few; v_gene: TRBV12-3/TRBV12-4; d_gene: .; CDR3aa: CASRIGYNEQFF; CDR3nt: TGTGCCTCGAGGATTGGCTACAATGAGCAGTTCTTC
j_gene: TRBJ2-1; abundance: .; v_gene: TRBV7-2; d_gene: TRBD2; CDR3aa: CASSPRLGERGALYNEQFF; CDR3nt: TGTGCCAGCAGCCCACGACTGGGCGAGCGGGGGGCCCTATACAATGAGCAGTTCTTC
j_gene: TRBJ1-5; abundance: once; v_gene: TRBV5-8; d_gene: TRBD1; CDR3aa: CASSSNRGIKDQPQHF; CDR3nt: TGTGCCAGCAGCTCAAACAGGGGGATTAAGGATCAGCCCCAGCATTTT
j_gene: TRBJ2-3; abundance: .; v_gene: TRBV27; d_gene: TRBD1; CDR3aa: CASSLYPVGQLADTQYF; CDR3nt: TGTGCCAGCAGTTTATACCCAGTGGGACAGTTGGCAGATACGCAGTATTTT
j_gene: TRBJ2-6; abundance: .; v_gene: TRBV7-2; d_gene: .; CDR3aa: CASSPEGLGANVLTF; CDR3nt: TGTGCCAGCAGCCCAGAGGGGTTAGGGGCCAACGTCCTGACTTTC
j_gene: TRBJ1-5; abundance: once; v_gene: TRBV7-6; d_gene: .; CDR3aa: CASSLGGLGNQPQHF; CDR3nt: TGTGCCAGCAGCTTAGGCGGTCTGGGCAATCAGCCCCAGCATTTT
j_gene: TRBJ2-1; abundance: .; v_gene: TRBV9; d_gene: TRBD2; CDR3aa: CASSASGSSYNEQFF; CDR3nt: TGTGCCAGCAGCGCTAGCGGATCGTCCTACAATGAGCAGTTCTTC
j_gene: TRBJ2-3; abundance: .; v_gene: TRBV7-2; d_gene: .; CDR3aa: CASSLARADTQYF; CDR3nt: TGTGCCAGCAGCTTAGCGCGGGCGGATACGCAGTATTTT
j_gene: TRBJ1-1; abundance: .; v_gene: TRBV9; d_gene: TRBD1; CDR3aa: CASSVVHRGPGQSSGTEAFF; CDR3nt: TGTGCCAGCAGCGTAGTCCACCGAGGTCCGGGACAGTCGTCAGGAACTGAAGCTTTCTTT
j_gene: TRBJ2-2; abundance: .; v_gene: TRBV7-9; d_gene: TRBD2; CDR3aa: CASRRLAEGNTGELFF; CDR3nt: TGTGCCAGCAGACGACTAGCGGAGGGGAACACCGGGGAGCTGTTTTTT
j_gene: TRBJ2-2; abundance: .; v_gene: TRBV7-2; d_gene: .; CDR3aa: CASSLGGYTGELFF; CDR3nt: TGTGCCAGCAGCTTAGGAGGGTACACCGGGGAGCTGTTTTTT
j_gene: TRBJ2-2; abundance: .; v_gene: TRBV12-5; d_gene: .; CDR3aa: CASGRLGPTGELFF; CDR3nt: TGTGCTAGTGGCAGACTAGGTCCCACCGGGGAGCTGTTTTTT
j_gene: TRBJ1-6; abundance: .; v_gene: TRBV18; d_gene: .; CDR3aa: CASSDPGVSPLHF; CDR3nt: TGTGCCAGCTCGGACCCGGGTGTGTCACCCCTCCACTTT
j_gene: TRBJ1-1; abundance: .; v_gene: TRBV15; d_gene: .; CDR3aa: CATSRAGRSEAFF; CDR3nt: TGTGCCACCAGCAGAGCAGGAAGGTCTGAAGCTTTCTTT
j_gene: TRBJ1-2; abundance: .; v_gene: TRBV7-9; d_gene: .; CDR3aa: CASSLEGAGGYTF; CDR3nt: TGTGCCAGCAGCTTAGAAGGGGCTGGCGGCTACACCTTC